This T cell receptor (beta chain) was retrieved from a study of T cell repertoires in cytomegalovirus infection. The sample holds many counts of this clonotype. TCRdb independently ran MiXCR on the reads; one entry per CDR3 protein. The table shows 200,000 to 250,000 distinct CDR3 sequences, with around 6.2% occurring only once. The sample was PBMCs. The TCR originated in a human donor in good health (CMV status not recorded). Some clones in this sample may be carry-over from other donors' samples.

The CDR3 loop reads CASSPQGAFGYTF. The CDR3 nucleotides are TGTGCCAGCAGCCCGCAGGGGGCGTTCGGCTACACCTTC. The V and J genes are TRBV12-3 or TRBV12-4 and TRBJ1-2, with TRBD1 matching over 8 bases. There are 13 residues in the CDR3. With 6 bases clipped from V and 8 bases from J, the junction kept 8 bases outside the gene matches.